This TCR beta chain was profiled in a study of blood T cell repertoires in COVID-19. Study-wide background: Both acute and convalescent COVID-19 samples were obtained from the United States, Italy and Spain.

This clone was seen repeatedly, ten times or more. As handled by the study authors: Scientists estimated how many nucleated cells there were by amplifying reference gene primers. Sequencing used immunoSEQ multiplex PCR; TCRdb keeps in-frame clones, though not all of them. That table is the source of V, J and clone size, and D and trimming were worked out from the DNA. The repertoire holds hundreds of thousands of clones, with about four fifths as singletons. In germline, CDR1 is MGHRA, CDR2 YSYEKL. The CDR3 is 15 residues long. Germline trimming cut 2 bases from V and 4 bases from J; bases unmatched to any gene: 6.

Sequenced sample: peripheral blood. The TCR was taken from a woman of 80 years or more with acute or convalescent COVID-19. This chain links TRBV4-1 with TRBJ1-2, with TRBD1 identical over 8 bases. CDR3 protein: CASSQLWTGSYGYTF. CDR3 sequence (DNA): TGCGCCAGCAGCCAACTATGGACAGGGAGCTATGGCTACACCTTC.